The table lists the clone carrying this TCR beta chain with a few counts. The sample originates from a study of human T cells and chemical hapten exposure. In TCRdb, the RACE reads were re-called with MiXCR into one record per CDR3 protein. The data hold 250,000 or so distinct CDR3 sequences, with approximately 8.4% observed a single time. Time point specified: pre-sensitization, week 0. Indicated treatment: therapeutic diphenylcyclopropenone sensitization with weekly scalp DPC. This CDR3 has 14 amino acids. V lost 6 bases and J 5 bases, leaving 16 bases between the germline ends. The germline CDR1 and CDR2 sequences are SGHTA and FQGNSA.

This receptor was obtained from a woman between 40 and 50 years old with alopecia areata. Some clones in this sample may be carry-over from other donors' samples. This chain connects TRBV7-2 to TRBJ2-5; D unclear. The source was whole blood, collected in connection with sensitization to the hapten diphenylcyclopropenone (DPC). CDR3 loop: CASRTSPNRETQYF. CDR3 in DNA: TGTGCCAGCAGGACCTCCCCCAACCGGGAGACCCAGTACTTC.